These 7 T cell receptor beta chains share one sample of origin, sequenced in a study of CXCR3-negative and CXCR3-positive naive CD8 T cells. Broader study findings: More hydrophobic TRB CDR3s occurred in CXCR3-positive than in CXCR3-negative naive cells.

UMI labels and 5' RACE were used to prepare the TRB cDNA libraries. No DNA is given; TCRdb re-called the 5' RACE reads and lists each CDR3 protein once. Its table lists 50,000 to 65,000 distinct CDR3 sequences. These receptors have no identified antigens. Sequencing was carried out using naive CXCR3+ CD8+ T cells from blood. Subset in this sample: CD45RO-CCR7+CD27+CD95- naive CD8+ T cells expressing CXCR3 (TNR3+). Source of these receptors: a human donor in good health. Some clones in this sample may be carry-over from other donors' samples.

V is TRBV7-8 and J is TRBJ2-7. Germline V gene sequence: CDR1 SGHVS, CDR2 FQNEAQ. CDR3 length: 13 amino acids. The CDR3 spells CASSLGSTYEQYF.

The rearrangement joins TRBV12-3 or TRBV12-4 to TRBJ2-7; TCRdb outputs TRBD1, but without DNA this stays unchecked. The CDR3 runs to 14 residues. CDR3 loop: CASSSGTVLYEQYF.

This chain links TRBV20-1 with TRBJ1-2; the D call of TRBD1 rests on TCRdb alone, since no DNA is present to check it. The length of the CDR3 is 11 residues. Per germline, CDR1 DFQATT and CDR2 SNEGSKA (reference sequence). CDR3 protein: CSARGGDGYTF.

This sequence joins TRBV4-3 and TRBJ2-7; TCRdb gives TRBD1 as the D gene, but with no DNA this cannot be confirmed. CDR3 length: 14 amino acids. From germline, CDR1 is LGHNA and CDR2 YSLEER. The CDR3: CASSQDSQGYEQYF.

This chain's CDR3 is CASSPYVGGGASEAFF. J is TRBJ1-1 and V is TRBV7-8. Germline V gives CDR1 SGHVS, CDR2 FQNEAQ. The CDR3 runs 16 residues.

The chain joins TRBV14 to TRBJ1-1; TCRdb calls TRBD1, which cannot be checked without DNA. The CDR3 totals 14 residues. CDR1 is SGHDN, CDR2 FVKESK, per germline. The CDR3 loop is CASRLGAGITEAFF.

The chain recombines TRBV28 with TRBJ1-1; TCRdb's D call of TRBD1 is untestable without DNA. The germline V gene encodes CDR1 MDHEN and CDR2 SYDVKM. The CDR3 consists of 14 residues. The CDR3 protein is CAGSLVGRGDEAFF.